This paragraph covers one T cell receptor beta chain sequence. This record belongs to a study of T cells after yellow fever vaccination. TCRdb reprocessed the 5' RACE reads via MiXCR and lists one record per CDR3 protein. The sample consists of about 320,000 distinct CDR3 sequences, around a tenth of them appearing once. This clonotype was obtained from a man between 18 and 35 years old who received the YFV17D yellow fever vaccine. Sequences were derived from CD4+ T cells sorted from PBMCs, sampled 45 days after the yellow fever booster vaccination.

The CDR3 DNA reads as TGTGCCAGCAGCCCCCTACCGGGACAGGGGGCGGATACGCAGTATTTT. Amino acid sequence: CASSPLPGQGADTQYF. The chain combines TRBV9 with TRBJ2-3, with 12 bases lining up with TRBD1. V shed 4 bases, J shed 6 bases, and the junction held 9 bases outside the gene matches. This CDR3 contains 16 residues. Germline lookup yields CDR1 SGDLS and CDR2 YYNGEE.